These T cell receptor beta chains were read from a single sample in a study of cytomegalovirus exposure and HLA in healthy donors. Repertoires were generated with immunoSEQ multiplex PCR, while TCRdb's copy carries only in-frame clones and drops some. The table lists 85,000 to 130,000 clones, 10% of them singletons. Sequences were obtained from PBMCs. The receptors here all came from a man aged 35 to 55 in good health and CMV-seropositive. Both conserved end residues are part of each CDR3. A D gene is named only where the DNA matches it firmly. Part of the rows lack a size; the others show once, few, many or a class for expanded clones.

J gene	clone size	V gene	D gene	CDR3 DNA	CDR3 protein
TRBJ1-2	.	TRBV18	TRBD1	TGTGCCAGCTCACCACGGGACAGTGATGGCTACACCTTC	CASSPRDSDGYTF
TRBJ1-2	few	TRBV19	TRBD1	TGTGCCGGAAGCAGGGGGCCTGGGTATGGCTACACCTTC	CAGSRGPGYGYTF
TRBJ2-7	many	TRBV6-6	TRBD1	TGTGCCAGCAGTTACTCTACAGGGGCCGAGCAGTACTTC	CASSYSTGAEQYF
TRBJ2-1	.	TRBV5-6	.	TGTGCCAGCAGCAAGGGGGTCCCAAATGAGCAGTTCTTC	CASSKGVPNEQFF
TRBJ2-7	.	TRBV7-9	.	TGTGCCAGCAGCTTAGGTATTTTAGTAGGGGAACCCTACGAGCAGTACTTC	CASSLGILVGEPYEQYF
TRBJ2-3	few	TRBV7-8	TRBD2	TGTGCCAGCAGCTTAATGGGACTAGCGGGAGTCACGCAGTATTTT	CASSLMGLAGVTQYF
TRBJ1-1	few	TRBV28	.	TGTGCCAGCAGTCCGCAGGTGGGCCTCCACACTGAAGCTTTCTTT	CASSPQVGLHTEAFF
TRBJ2-3	.	TRBV6-5	.	TGTGCCAGCCGGCGGGTTAGCACAGATACGCAGTATTTT	CASRRVSTDTQYF
TRBJ1-2	.	TRBV14	.	TGTGCCAGCAGCCAAGACAGGGTTGGCTACACCTTC	CASSQDRVGYTF
TRBJ2-3	.	TRBV29-1	TRBD2	TGCAGCGTTGACAAATTAGCGGGAGGAGCCGATACGCAGTATTTT	CSVDKLAGGADTQYF
TRBJ1-4	many	TRBV2	.	TGTGCCAGCAGTGAAAGGGGGGAAAAACTGTTTTTT	CASSERGEKLFF
TRBJ1-1	few	TRBV6-5	.	TGTGCCAGCAGTTACAATGAACAGGCACGAACTTTCTTT	CASSYNEQARTFF
TRBJ2-1	.	TRBV2	TRBD1	TGTGCCAGCAGCGCAGGACAGGTTGCCTACAATGAGCAGTTCTTC	CASSAGQVAYNEQFF
TRBJ2-3	.	TRBV28	.	TGTGCCAGCAGTCGGGATATCAATTCATATACGCAGTATTTT	CASSRDINSYTQYF
TRBJ2-3	.	TRBV7-3	.	TGTGCCAGCAGCTTAAGTCCGTCAGTCACAGATACGCAGTATTTT	CASSLSPSVTDTQYF
TRBJ2-7	.	TRBV18	TRBD2	TGTGCCAGCTCACCACCGATCGACAGCGGGAGGAACGAGCAGTACTTC	CASSPPIDSGRNEQYF
TRBJ1-1	.	TRBV4-1	.	TGCGCCAGCAGCCACCCAAGGAGGGTCACTGAAGCTTTCTTT	CASSHPRRVTEAFF
TRBJ1-5	.	TRBV7-6	.	TGTGCCAGCAGCTTAAACCCGGTCCAGCCCCAGCATTTT	CASSLNPVQPQHF
TRBJ2-7	few	TRBV7-3	.	TGTGCCAGCAGCGCCCAAGGGGGCGAGCAGTACTTC	CASSAQGGEQYF
TRBJ2-7	few	TRBV29-1	.	TGCAGCGTCGCCCTCCAAGCCTACGAACAGTACTTC	CSVALQAYEQYF
TRBJ2-5	few	TRBV28	.	TGTGCCAGCTCCGTAAGGAGTTACCCTGGAAAAGAGACCCAGTACTTC	CASSVRSYPGKETQYF
TRBJ2-7	.	TRBV7-3	TRBD2	TGTGCCAGCAGCTTGGCGGGAGGCGAGCAGTACTTC	CASSLAGGEQYF
TRBJ1-1	few	TRBV5-8	.	TGTGCCAGCAGCTTTTACAGGGATGAAGCTTTCTTT	CASSFYRDEAFF
TRBJ2-4	few	TRBV4-2	.	TGTGCCAGCAGCCAAGATCAGGATTTAGCCAAAAACATTCAGTACTTC	CASSQDQDLAKNIQYF
TRBJ2-7	few	TRBV18	TRBD2	TGTGCCAGCTCACCTTCTATAGGACTAGCGGGAGGGCCCAACGAGCAGTACTTC	CASSPSIGLAGGPNEQYF
TRBJ2-7	few	TRBV2	TRBD2	TGTGCCAGCAGAGGGAGCGGGAGAATCTGGTACGAGCAGTACTTC	CASRGSGRIWYEQYF
TRBJ2-7	.	TRBV13	TRBD1	TGTGCCAGCAGTATCCGGGCAGGGGGTCCCTACGAGCAGTACTTC	CASSIRAGGPYEQYF
TRBJ2-2	few	TRBV7-2	TRBD2	TGTGCCAGCAGAACCGGCGGGAGGAGGGACACCGGGGAGCTGTTTTTT	CASRTGGRRDTGELFF
TRBJ1-5	few	TRBV7-9	TRBD1	TGTGCCAGCAGCTCGGACAGGGGCGGCCAGCCCCAGCATTTT	CASSSDRGGQPQHF
TRBJ2-7	few	TRBV27	TRBD2	TGTGCCACCCTATTGGGGGAGGGCTTC	CATLLGEGF
TRBJ2-1	.	TRBV2	TRBD1	TGTGCCAGCAGTGAAGCGCTTGTGGGTACTGTCGGGACAGGGAAAGGGAATGAGCAGTTCTTC	CASSEALVGTVGTGKGNEQFF
TRBJ2-4	.	TRBV7-2	TRBD2	TGTGCCAGCAGCTTAGAACTAGCGGTTAACATTCAGTACTTC	CASSLELAVNIQYF
TRBJ1-5	.	TRBV5-4	TRBD1	TGTGCCAGCAGCAGAGGGACAGGGGATCAGCCCCAGCATTTT	CASSRGTGDQPQHF
TRBJ1-2	few	TRBV6-5	.	TGTGCCAGCAGGGGCTTCGAGAGTTCTGGCTACACCTTC	CASRGFESSGYTF
TRBJ2-5	.	TRBV11-2	TRBD1	TGTGCCAGCAGCCTGGGGCAAACAGGGGGCTTAGAGACCCAGTACTTC	CASSLGQTGGLETQYF
TRBJ2-7	.	TRBV10-2	.	TGCGCCAGCAGTGCGGGGAACGAGCAGTACTTC	CASSAGNEQYF
TRBJ1-2	.	TRBV9	.	TGTGCCAGCAGCTTCAGAGATCTCGGGGCTAACTATGGCTACACCTTC	CASSFRDLGANYGYTF
TRBJ2-1	.	TRBV7-6	.	TGTGCCAGCAGCTTAATTCTTTACAATGAGCAGTTCTTC	CASSLILYNEQFF
TRBJ2-7	.	TRBV6-5	TRBD2	TGTGCCATTTCGTCAGCGGGAGTGAACGAGCAGTACTTC	CAISSAGVNEQYF
TRBJ2-2	.	TRBV5-3	TRBD2	TGTGCCAGAAGCTTGGGGACTAGCAGGACCGGGGAGCTGTTTTTT	CARSLGTSRTGELFF